This TCR beta chain was recovered during a study of blood T cell repertoires in COVID-19. Study in general: From the United States, Italy and Spain came samples of acute and convalescent COVID-19.

In the study's own analysis: Estimates of nucleated cell counts were drawn from the amplification of reference gene primers. Here immunoSEQ multiplex PCR was the method, and the copy in TCRdb shows in-frame clones only, minus some. That table furnishes V, J and clone size, whereas the DNA furnished D and trimming. The table has around 150,000 clones, roughly 82% seen once. Germline values: CDR1 KGHDR, CDR2 SFDVKD. CDR3 size: 16 residues. V lost 2 bases and J 0 bases, leaving 9 bases between the germline ends. Material: peripheral blood. The J gene is TRBJ2-2, the V gene TRBV24-1; D unresolved. The origin of this receptor is a woman aged 40 to 55 with COVID-19, enrolled during active disease. The DNA of the CDR3 is TGTGCCACCAGTGATTACGGTAGTGCGAACACCGGGGAGCTGTTTTTT. This encodes CATSDYGSANTGELFF.